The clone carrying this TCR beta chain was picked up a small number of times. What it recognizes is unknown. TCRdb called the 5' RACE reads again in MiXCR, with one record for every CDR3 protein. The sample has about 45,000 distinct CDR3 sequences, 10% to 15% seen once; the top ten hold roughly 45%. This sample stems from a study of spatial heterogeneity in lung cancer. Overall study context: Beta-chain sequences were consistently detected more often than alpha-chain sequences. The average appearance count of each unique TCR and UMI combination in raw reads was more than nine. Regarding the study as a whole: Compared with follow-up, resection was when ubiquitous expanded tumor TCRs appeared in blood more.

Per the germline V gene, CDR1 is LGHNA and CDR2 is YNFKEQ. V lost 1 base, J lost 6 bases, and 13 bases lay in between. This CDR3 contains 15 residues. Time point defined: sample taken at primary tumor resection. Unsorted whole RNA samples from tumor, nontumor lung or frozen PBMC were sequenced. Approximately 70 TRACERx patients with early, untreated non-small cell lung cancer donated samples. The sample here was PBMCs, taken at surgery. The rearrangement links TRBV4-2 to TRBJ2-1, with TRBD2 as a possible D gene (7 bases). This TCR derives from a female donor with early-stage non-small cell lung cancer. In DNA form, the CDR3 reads TGTGCCAGCAGCCAAGCGGGGGGCGGTATCAATGAGCAGTTCTTC. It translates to CASSQAGGGINEQFF.